This entry is about one T cell receptor beta chain. The germline V gene has CDR1 LGHDT and CDR2 YNNKEL (reference sequence). V was pared by 4 bases and J by 2 bases, with 1 base of the junction left unmatched. The CDR3 has 14 amino acids. The source of the sample is a study of control samples from healthy donors and cancer patients. The protocol was immunoSEQ multiplex PCR, while the TCRdb copy is restricted to in-frame clones and leaves out a portion. The data contain 90,000 to 120,000 clones, almost 85% of them singletons. The source is a man aged 18 to 35 in good health. The chain combines TRBV3-1 (or the pseudogene TRBV3-2) with TRBJ1-5, with 8 bases that match TRBD1. The specimen was blood. CDR3 in DNA: TGTGCCAGCAGCCCGACAGGGGGCAATCAGCCCCAGCATTTT. The encoded protein is CASSPTGGNQPQHF.